The 12 T cell receptor beta chains presented below share a single source sample, sequenced in a study of blood T cell repertoires in COVID-19. Produced via immunoSEQ multiplex PCR; TCRdb's table is partial and in-frame only. This table holds some 300,000 clones, approximately 86% found once. The sample comprised peripheral blood. The receptors were sampled from a woman aged 70-85 years with COVID-19, enrolled during active disease.

The table lists this clone with a few counts. V is TRBV4-3 and J is TRBJ1-1; tentatively, D is TRBD1 (6 bases). The CDR3 length is 16 residues. V was clipped by 0 bases and J by 1 base, with 12 bases between them. The germline CDR1 and CDR2 sequences are LGHNA and YSLEER. The CDR3 loop reads CASSQDVGAPNTEAFF. CDR3 DNA sequence: TGCGCCAGCAGCCAAGATGTGGGGGCACCGAACACTGAAGCTTTCTTT.

The J gene is TRBJ1-1, the V gene TRBV25-1, with 7 bases aligning to TRBD1. This CDR3 has 16 amino acids. Per germline, CDR1 MGHDK and CDR2 SYGVNS. V lost 1 base, J lost 1 base, and 6 bases stayed unmatched. CDR3 DNA sequence: TGTGCCAGCAGTGAATCTAGGGGGGACAGGAACACTGAAGCTTTCTTT. Amino acid sequence: CASSESRGDRNTEAFF.

This chain uses TRBV7-9 with TRBJ2-7, with 9 bases that match TRBD1. With V trimmed by 4 bases and J by 3 bases, 7 bases remained unmatched. CDR3 length: 15 residues. Germline assignment: CDR1 SEHNR and CDR2 FQNEAQ (reference sequence). CDR3 in amino acids: CASSSKDRGHYEQYF. The CDR3 nucleotides are TGTGCCAGCAGCTCGAAGGACAGGGGTCACTACGAGCAGTACTTC.

The chain joins TRBV20-1 to TRBJ2-7, with D possibly TRBD1 on 5 matching bases. V lost 1 base and J 5 bases, leaving 6 bases between the germline ends. CDR1 DFQATT and CDR2 SNEGSKA come from the germline V gene (reference sequence). This CDR3 is built from 11 residues. The CDR3 protein is CSARGQNEQYF. The CDR3 region has the DNA TGCAGTGCTAGAGGACAGAACGAGCAGTACTTC.

The chain joins TRBV24-1 to TRBJ1-5; TRBD1 aligns across 9 bases. The CDR3 length is 13 residues. Germline V gene sequence: CDR1 KGHDR, CDR2 SFDVKD. V gave up 8 bases and J gave up 4 bases; unmatched junction bases: 2. CDR3 DNA: TGTGCCACCACGGACAGGGGAAATCAGCCCCAGCATTTT. Amino acid sequence: CATTDRGNQPQHF.

This chain links TRBV29-1 with TRBJ2-3; perhaps TRBD2 as D (6 bases). Trimming stripped 3 bases from V and 5 bases from J, with 6 bases between. Germline values: CDR1 SQVTM, CDR2 ANQGSEA. This CDR3 is built from 11 residues. The chain's CDR3 is CSVEGGDTQYF. The DNA for the CDR3 is TGCAGCGTTGAGGGGGGAGATACGCAGTATTTT.

This chain uses TRBV5-1 with TRBJ2-1; 11 bases match TRBD1. CDR1 is SGHRS, CDR2 YFSETQ, per germline. The CDR3 is made up of 16 amino acids. V lost 0 bases, J lost 7 bases, and 6 bases stayed unmatched. The chain's CDR3 is CASSLGTGGPKNEQFF. The CDR3 DNA reads as TGCGCCAGCAGCTTGGGGACAGGGGGCCCCAAGAATGAGCAGTTCTTC.

The chain employs TRBV4-1 and TRBJ2-7, with D possibly being TRBD1 (6 bases). This CDR3 has 15 residues. The V gene's germline CDR1 is MGHRA and CDR2 YSYEKL. V was trimmed by 0 bases and J by 2 bases, leaving 11 bases between them. CDR3 sequence reads: CASSQDYTGTYEQYF. The CDR3 DNA sequence: TGCGCCAGCAGCCAAGATTACACAGGGACCTACGAGCAGTACTTC.

The sample holds one count of this clone. This rearrangement joins TRBV21-1 to TRBJ2-7; the table assigns TRBD1, which was not confirmed against the DNA. TRBV21-1 is shown as a pseudogene. The CDR3 runs to 14 residues. The CDR3 DNA reads TGTGCCAGCAACCCACCCGACAGGACGTACGAGCAGTACTTC. This sequence encodes CASNPPDRTYEQYF.

This chain connects TRBV5-6 to TRBJ2-7; perhaps TRBD2 as D (6 bases). Germline values: CDR1 SGHDT, CDR2 YYEEEE. The CDR3 loop spans 14 amino acids. V lost 1 base to trimming and J lost 2 bases, with 10 bases between them. For the CDR3, the DNA is TGTGCCAGCAGCTTGCGGGGGTCCCCCTACGAGCAGTACTTC. Translated, it gives CASSLRGSPYEQYF.

The chain couples TRBV5-1 to TRBJ2-7; D remains unclear. Germline assignment: CDR1 SGHRS and CDR2 YFSETQ. The CDR3 consists of 14 residues. V was cut by 0 bases and J by 0 bases, with 7 bases left in between. CDR3 sequence: CASSLGYNSYEQYF. For the CDR3, the DNA is TGCGCCAGCAGCTTGGGGTACAACTCCTACGAGCAGTACTTC.

This chain uses TRBV5-1 with TRBJ2-7; TRBD1 aligns across 9 bases. The trim removed 8 bases at V and 0 bases at J, leaving 6 bases unmatched. The CDR3 has 14 residues. Germline V gene sequence: CDR1 SGHRS, CDR2 YFSETQ. CDR3 DNA sequence: TGCGCCAGTTCTACAGGGGGCCCCTCCTACGAGCAGTACTTC. Its translation is CASSTGGPSYEQYF.